This paragraph reports one TCR beta chain. This entry belongs to a study of shared T cell receptors in the human thymus. V was clipped by 4 bases and J by 1 base, with 37 bases between them. The CDR3 sequence is 24 residues long. CDR1 and CDR2 (germline): PRHDT, FYEKMQ (reference sequence). The protocol was immunoSEQ multiplex PCR, while the TCRdb copy is restricted to in-frame clones and leaves out a portion. The sample contains hundreds of thousands of clones, about 90% of which appear only once. This sample also belongs to another study, concerning human thymus T cells.

The specimen sequenced was thymocytes. The chain combines TRBV13 with TRBJ2-2, with D possibly being TRBD2 (8 bases). The receptor comes from a boy younger than two with a congenital heart defect. CDR3 region: CASSSLGDSSLGSGSKMNTGELFF. CDR3 bases: TGTGCCAGCAGCTCCCTGGGGGACAGCTCCCTGGGAAGCGGGAGCAAAATGAACACCGGGGAGCTGTTTTTT.